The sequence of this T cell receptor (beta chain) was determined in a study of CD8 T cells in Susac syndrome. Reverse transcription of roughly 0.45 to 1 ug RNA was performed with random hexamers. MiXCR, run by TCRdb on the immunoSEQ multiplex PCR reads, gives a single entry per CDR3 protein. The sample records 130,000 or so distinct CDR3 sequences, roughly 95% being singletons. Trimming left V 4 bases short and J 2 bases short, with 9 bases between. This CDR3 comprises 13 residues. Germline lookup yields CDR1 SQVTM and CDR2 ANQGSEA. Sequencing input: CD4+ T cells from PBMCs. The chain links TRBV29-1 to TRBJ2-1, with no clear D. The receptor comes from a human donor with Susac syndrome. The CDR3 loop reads CSVVQSPYNEQFF. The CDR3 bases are TGCAGCGTTGTTCAGTCCCCCTACAATGAGCAGTTCTTC.